This T cell receptor beta chain is drawn from a study of blood T cell repertoires in COVID-19 (dated by TCRdb to the early 2020s). As for the study more broadly: The collaborator samples originated in the United States, Italy and Spain and spanned the acute and convalescent phases of COVID-19. The material from the prospective study consisted of cDNA or gDNA derived from T cells, B-cell-depleted T cells, or PBMCs. The repertoires were released in a freely available public database intended as a resource for research on the immune response to SARS-CoV-2. Sample metadata almost always included a de-identified subject ID, COVID-19 status, age in years and sex. The samples were drawn from the first 160 participants of the ongoing ImmuneRACE study and from 1,254 subjects provided by 6 global collaborators. Deeply sampled blood TCRbeta repertoires from subjects exposed to, actively infected with, or recovered from COVID-19 were included in the dataset. Where available, HLA class I and class II types were obtained from metadata supplied by the sample provider rather than from assay-based typing.

On the study overall, not on this receptor specifically: The amount of clinical and demographic metadata varied by source and participant and was provided uncurated.

TCRbeta CDR3 regions were amplified from genomic DNA by means of the immunoSEQ Assay, a bias-controlled multiplex PCR. Concerning the study's data processing: The number of nucleated cells in each sample was estimated by amplification of reference gene primers within the assay. To quantify the absolute abundance of each unique TCRbeta CDR3 rearrangement, sequence reads were collapsed and filtered. For each sample, productive Simpson clonality was calculated as the square root of Simpson's diversity index across productive rearrangements. Held by TCRdb, this immuneACCESS table contains in-frame sequences only and omits some clones. Under half of the omission traces to an unresolved V gene where checked; the cause of the rest is unknown. V, J and clone size derive from that table, while D and trimming were established from the DNA sequence. For this sample the table gives 30,000 or so clones, of which approximately 71% were detected only once. The top ten clonotypes cover approximately 16% of the sample.

Each collaborating institution followed its own protocols to collect whole blood in K2EDTA tubes. Collaborator samples were shipped for TCRbeta analysis as frozen whole blood, isolated PBMCs, or DNA extracted from either sample type. Comment on this clone: Its antigen target is currently unknown. Base quality data are lacking; no much larger clone is found one base away.

Measured from the cysteine to the phenylalanine, the CDR3 is 13 residues long. Only the CDR3 DNA stays, 39 bases, in frame from base 1. CDR1 and CDR2 (SNHLY, FYNNEI) derive from the germline V gene. The junction shows trimming of 6 bases on V and 8 bases on J, plus 16 bases between the germline ends. This receptor was obtained from a human donor in a cohort sampled during active COVID-19. The chain couples TRBV2 to TRBJ1-2; TRBD1 is a possible D gene, resting on 6 matching bases. Sequencing was carried out using peripheral blood. The nucleotide sequence reads as follows: TGTGCCAGCAGGCAAGACAGGTTGGAGGGCTACACCTTC. Translated, this is CASRQDRLEGYTF.